This T cell receptor beta chain was sequenced in a study of blood T cell repertoires in COVID-19. The V gene lost 3 bases and the J gene lost 9 bases, with 10 bases spanning the gap. This CDR3 is built from 12 residues. Per germline, CDR1 ENHRY and CDR2 SYGVKD. Libraries were prepared by immunoSEQ multiplex PCR; TCRdb keeps only in-frame clonotypes and omits some of them. The table lists approximately 170,000 clones, about 83% of them singletons, with less than 3% in the top ten. Sequencing used peripheral blood. The receptor comes from a woman older than 75 with COVID-19, enrolled during active disease. V gene TRBV10-3 combines with J gene TRBJ2-3; D unclear. CDR3 coding DNA: TGTGCCATCAGTGATATGGAGTCCACGCAGTATTTT. Translated: CAISDMESTQYF.